This T cell receptor (beta chain) is drawn from a study of Ad26.COV2.S vaccination and SARS-CoV-2 variants. Sequenced by immunoSEQ multiplex PCR; TCRdb stores in-frame clones only, minus some. The sample yields fewer than 100,000 clones, approximately 82% seen once. Regarding the study as a whole: Individuals receiving vaccine had higher spike-specific TCR breadth than placebo recipients did. The study found similar non-spike TCR breadth in vaccine and placebo recipients. Post-vaccination breadth of spike-specific CD8+ and CD4+ T cell responses was reportedly substantial. Measurements of TCR breadth and depth may have given underestimates of the total T cell responses.

Comments on this clone: The antigen is unknown.

The CDR3 loop spans 19 amino acids. Per the germline V gene, CDR1 is MNHEY and CDR2 is SVGEGT. V was pared by 2 bases and J by 2 bases, with 11 bases of the junction left unmatched. This receptor was identified in a human donor who had recovered from COVID-19. The chain recombines TRBV6-2 or TRBV6-3 with TRBJ2-3; 12 bases align to TRBD2. Sequences were derived from peripheral blood, sampled after recovery from COVID-19. DNA for the CDR3: TGTGCCAGCAGTTACCGTCATCTAGCGGGAGGGCCTCTCACAGATACGCAGTATTTT. Encoded protein: CASSYRHLAGGPLTDTQYF.